This TCR beta chain was profiled in a study of low-dose radiotherapy and immunotherapy resistance in tumors (dated by TCRdb to the early 2020s). Context from the whole study: Patients in Cohort 1 were given 0.5 Gy per fraction every 2 weeks, and the prescribed total PTV dose was 6.5 Gy. In Cohort 2, 1 Gy per fraction was delivered every two weeks, for a total of 13 Gy over 26 weeks. Patients were given nivolumab as a 240 mg flat dose every two weeks and ipilimumab at 1 mg/kg every six weeks, with both drugs delivered intravenously. Every two weeks, patients got intravenous cyclophosphamide at 200 mg/m2, given one day ahead of each radiation and immunotherapy administration. Aspirin 300 mg was taken orally once daily by patients for four cycles, starting on cycle 1 day 1. Superscript III and a set of TRAV- and TRBV-specific primers were used to synthesize first-strand cDNA, so that both TCRalpha and TCRbeta chains were covered. No randomization into treatment groups was done for the people taking part in the trial. Eight patients were included in the translational analysis: three from the first dose cohort and the first five from the second dose cohort. Deep sequencing of the TCRalpha and TCRbeta libraries was carried out on an Illumina MiniSeq instrument.

The time point label, read with the paper, signifies: before trial treatment. Donors were enrolled in RACIN, a single-arm phase I dose-escalation trial in which nivolumab, ipilimumab, aspirin, low-dose cyclophosphamide and low-dose radiotherapy were combined. To be eligible, a patient needed to have an advanced solid tumor that was TIL-negative. TCRdb shows the sequencer as Illumina MiniSeq. TCRs were amplified with Phusion for around 20 PCR cycles using a constant-region primer together with the adapter attached to the V primers. The MessageAmp II aRNA Amplification Kit was used to amplify the isolated mRNA, with in vitro transcription run for 16 hours at 37 degrees C. mRNA for TCR sequencing was isolated with the Dynabeads mRNA DIRECT Purification Kit. Indexed Illumina adapters were added in a second Phusion PCR of around 23 cycles, and the PCR products were purified with AMPure XP beads. Per the source publication's procedure: Using custom Perl scripts, TCR sequences encoding the same protein were pooled, out-of-frame sequences were removed, and the abundance of each clonotype was computed. Any TCR sequence supported by only a single read was excluded from analysis. Repertoire metrics included Shannon entropy, Gini index, clonality, richness, and frequency of TCRs shared between repertoires. The public reads were run again by TCRdb, first through fastp at Q25 and then through MiXCR, and only productive beta chains were kept. All rows with the same CDR3 protein become a single entry with the most common DNA and genes. TCRdb assigned the V and J calls; the authors' analysis was not used. This sample is represented by under 60,000 distinct CDR3 sequences; roughly 12% of them were singletons. The ten largest clones add up to approximately 6.2% of the sample.

This clonotype was counted ten times or more. Its target antigen remains unknown. Per-nucleotide qualities are absent, and no much larger clonotype sits a single base away. CDR1 MDHEN and CDR2 SYDVKM are derived from the germline V gene. The CDR3 runs 14 residues from the cysteine to the phenylalanine. Only the CDR3 region is kept as DNA, spanning 42 bases read in frame from base 1. A distance of 9 bases separates the germline ends of V and J, which lose 2 bases and 2 bases respectively. In this chain, TRBV28 is recombined with TRBJ1-2; TRBD1 is a possible D gene, resting on 5 matching bases. Here the sequenced sample was PBMCs, taken before treatment. The sequence was obtained from a female donor with ovarian cancer. The nucleotide sequence is TGTGCCAGCAGTTTAGTCAGGGCCAACTATGGCTACACCTTC. Protein translation: CASSLVRANYGYTF.